This T cell receptor beta chain was sequenced during a study of tumor-infiltrating lymphocytes in primary liver carcinoma. Looking at the study overall: With diameters of roughly 4 to 11 cm, tumors were stage T1-T3 N0M0. Study-wide results and limits: Only about 8-25% of top clones occurred in every one of the five tumor regions. Tumor region pairs showed greater overlap than either tumor-adjacent or tumor-blood pairs did.

This clonotype came up once. The antigen is undetermined. A read error may produce the germline difference seen at one junction end. The CDR3 spans 12 residues. Extraction of RNA together with DNA used about 17-31 mg of unsorted bulk tissue. Those sampled were patients whose primary liver carcinoma was treated by surgical resection. Synthesis of TCR beta cDNA was carried out from about 0.55 ug total RNA with a constant-region primer. Libraries for TCR beta were built through three nested multiplex PCR rounds, which together made up a slightly modified ARM-PCR procedure. TRBV1-TRBV30 forward primers and a C-beta reverse primer were used in the first two PCR rounds, which each ran for about 11 cycles. TCRdb re-derived calls from the multiplex PCR reads in MiXCR, one entry per CDR3 protein. Of 45,000 to 55,000 distinct CDR3 sequences in the sample, around 64% are singletons; the top ten hold 25% to 35%.

Sequenced sample: liver tumor tissue from sampling region 5. The sample's subset: tumor region T5, tumor centre. V and J are TRBV12-3 or TRBV12-4 and TRBJ2-1, with D uncertain. The sequence came from a man aged 40-49 years with primary liver carcinoma and hepatitis B virus infection. The CDR3 spells CASSTSGNEQLF. CDR3 sequence (DNA): TGTGCCAGCAGTACGAGTGGGAATGAGCAGCTCTTC.